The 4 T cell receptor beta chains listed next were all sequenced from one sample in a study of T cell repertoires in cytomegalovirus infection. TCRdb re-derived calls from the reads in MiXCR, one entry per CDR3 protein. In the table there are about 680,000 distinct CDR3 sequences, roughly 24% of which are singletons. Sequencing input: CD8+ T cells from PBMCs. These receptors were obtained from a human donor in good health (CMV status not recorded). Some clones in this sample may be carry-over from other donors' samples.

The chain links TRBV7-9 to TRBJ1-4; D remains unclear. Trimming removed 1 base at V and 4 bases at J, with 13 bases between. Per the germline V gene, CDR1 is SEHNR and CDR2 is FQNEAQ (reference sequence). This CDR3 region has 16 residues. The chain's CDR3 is CASSLVQAAINEKLFF. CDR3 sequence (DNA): TGTGCCAGCAGCTTAGTGCAGGCCGCGATTAATGAAAAACTGTTTTTT.

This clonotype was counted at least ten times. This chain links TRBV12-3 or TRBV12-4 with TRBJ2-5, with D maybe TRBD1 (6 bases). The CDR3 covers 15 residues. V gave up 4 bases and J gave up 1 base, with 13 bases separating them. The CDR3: CASSYLQGSQETQYF. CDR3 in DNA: TGTGCCAGCAGTTATCTACAGGGAAGCCAAGAGACCCAGTACTTC.

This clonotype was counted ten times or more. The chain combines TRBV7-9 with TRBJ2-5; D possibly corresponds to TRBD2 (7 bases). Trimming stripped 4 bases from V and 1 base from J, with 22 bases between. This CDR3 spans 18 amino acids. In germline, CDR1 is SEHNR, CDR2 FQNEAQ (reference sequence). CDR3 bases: TGTGCCAGCAGCTCTCCGGGACCCAGGGGAGGGTTCCAAGAGACCCAGTACTTC. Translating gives CASSSPGPRGGFQETQYF.

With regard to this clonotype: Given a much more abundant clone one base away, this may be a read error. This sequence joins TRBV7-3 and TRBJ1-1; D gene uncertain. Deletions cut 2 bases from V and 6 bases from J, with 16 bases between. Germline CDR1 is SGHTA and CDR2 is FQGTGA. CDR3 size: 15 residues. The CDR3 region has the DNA TGTGCCAGCAGCTTATACGCGAGTGGAGGCGCTGAAGCTTTCTTT. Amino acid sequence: CASSLYASGGAEAFF.